What follows describes a single T cell receptor beta chain. Its antigen is still unknown. This sample is part of a study of cytomegalovirus exposure and HLA in healthy donors. General study results and limits: Roughly 170 TCR beta chains were listed as cytomegalovirus-associated.

From germline, CDR1 is SNHLY and CDR2 FYNNEI. V shed 11 bases, J shed 4 bases, and the junction held 13 bases outside the gene matches. This CDR3 has 14 residues. Measured with immunoSEQ multiplex PCR; TCRdb has only the in-frame clones, and not every one. The table has 150,000 to 200,000 clones, about 82% seen once. Sequenced: PBMCs. The chain has TRBV2 and TRBJ2-5, with 7 bases lining up with TRBD2. The TCR comes from a woman aged 18-35 years in good health and CMV-seronegative. Here the CDR3 reads CAGLSGVRGETQYF. The DNA for the CDR3 is TGTGCCGGCCTCAGCGGGGTGCGTGGAGAGACCCAGTACTTC.